Below are 23 T cell receptor beta chains sequenced from a single sample in a study of T cells after yellow fever vaccination. Each CDR3 protein gets one entry after TCRdb re-called the 5' RACE reads with MiXCR. This sample carries some 350,000 distinct CDR3 sequences, around 3.9% of them seen once, and the ten largest clones take 24%. Sequences were derived from PBMCs, sampled 5 days after the yellow fever booster vaccination. These receptors all stem from a man aged 18 to 29 who received the YFV17D yellow fever vaccine.

A few counts support this clonotype. The V and J genes are TRBV24-1 and TRBJ2-5; D remains ambiguous. The V end was cut by 2 bases, the J end by 0 bases, with 6 bases between. The CDR3 has 14 residues. The germline V gene encodes CDR1 KGHDR and CDR2 SFDVKD. The CDR3 coding sequence is TGTGCCACCAGTGATTCTCGGCACCAAGAGACCCAGTACTTC. Protein: CATSDSRHQETQYF.

At least ten counts were recorded for this clonotype. The CDR3 DNA reads TGCGCCAGCAGCCCAACGGGAGGGTACTACGAGCAGTACTTC. Translation gives CASSPTGGYYEQYF. V usage is TRBV4-1 and J usage is TRBJ2-7, with 8 nucleotides matching TRBD2. Germline V gene data show CDR1 as MGHRA and CDR2 as YSYEKL. This CDR3 has 14 amino acids. V lost 4 bases and J lost 3; bases outside the gene matches: 5.

This clonotype was found a few times. The gene calls are TRBV5-1 and TRBJ2-2, with 13 bases aligning to TRBD2. Unmatched junction bases numbered 11, after V lost 4 bases and J lost 8 bases. Germline CDR1 and CDR2: SGHRS and YFSETQ. This CDR3 contains 17 residues. CDR3 DNA sequence: TGCGCCAGCAGCGCCCGAGCGTTGGGACTAGCGGGAGGGGAGCTGTTTTTT. Residues: CASSARALGLAGGELFF. Combining the CDR3 with reference TRBV5-1 and TRBJ2-2 gives the whole variable domain KAGVTQTPRYLIKTRGQQVTLSCSPISGHRSVSWYQQTPGQGLQFLFEYFSETQRNKGNFPGRFSGRQFSNSRSEMNVSTLELGDSALYLCASSARALGLAGGELFFGEGSRLTVL.

This clonotype was seen at least ten times. The rearrangement links TRBV7-3 to TRBJ1-2; TRBD1 might be the D (5 bases). V was pared by 5 bases and J by 1 base, with 14 bases between. Germline CDR1 SGHTA, CDR2 FQGTGA. This CDR3 has 15 amino acids. The CDR3 spells CASSKAGDDNYGYTF. For the CDR3, the DNA is TGTGCCAGCAGCAAGGCCGGGGACGATAACTATGGCTACACCTTC.

This clonotype has ten or more counts. This chain uses TRBV5-1 with TRBJ1-6; D gene uncertain. This CDR3 comprises 13 residues. Trimming removed 0 bases from V and 10 bases from J, with 8 bases in between. Germline CDR1 and CDR2: SGHRS and YFSETQ. The CDR3 here is CASSLAAESPLHF. CDR3 nucleotide sequence: TGCGCCAGCAGCTTGGCCGCAGAATCACCCCTCCACTTT.

This clonotype was recorded at least ten times. CDR3 bases: TGCGCCAGCACCACGACCGGCCCGAAAGGCACAGATACGCAGTATTTT. This gives the protein CASTTTGPKGTDTQYF. The chain joins TRBV5-1 to TRBJ2-3; D remains unclear. The V end lost 6 bases, the J end lost 1 base, and 18 bases lay between the germline ends. The CDR3 covers 16 residues. Per germline, CDR1 SGHRS and CDR2 YFSETQ.

This clonotype was seen a handful of times. The rearrangement joins TRBV14 to TRBJ2-7, with D unclear. Looked up from germline, CDR1 is SGHDN and CDR2 is FVKESK. The CDR3 has 15 amino acids. The V end was cut by 2 bases, the J end by 3 bases, with 14 bases between. CDR3 amino acids: CASSQNLITNYEQYF. The CDR3 region has the DNA TGTGCCAGCAGCCAAAACCTCATAACCAACTACGAGCAGTACTTC.

The V call is TRBV5-1, the J call TRBJ2-2; D not resolved. Trimming removed 3 bases from V and 2 bases from J, with 14 bases in between. This CDR3 is built from 16 residues. The germline CDR1 and CDR2 sequences are SGHRS and YFSETQ. The CDR3 nucleotides are TGCGCCAGCAGCTCCCAGAACAGTCCTAACACCGGGGAGCTGTTTTTT. Protein product: CASSSQNSPNTGELFF. The variable domain in full, with the rest retrieved from reference TRBV5-1 and TRBJ2-2, is KAGVTQTPRYLIKTRGQQVTLSCSPISGHRSVSWYQQTPGQGLQFLFEYFSETQRNKGNFPGRFSGRQFSNSRSEMNVSTLELGDSALYLCASSSQNSPNTGELFFGEGSRLTVL.

The chain combines TRBV27 with TRBJ1-1; TRBD1 aligns across 8 bases. This CDR3 spans 13 amino acids. With V trimmed by 4 bases and J by 9 bases, 7 bases remained unmatched. Germline-derived CDR1 and CDR2 are MNHEY and SMNVEV (reference sequence). CDR3 sequence reads: CASSSQTGEKAFF. CDR3 nucleotides: TGTGCCAGCAGTTCCCAGACAGGGGAGAAAGCTTTCTTT.

In this sample, this clonotype turned up a few times. The rearrangement links TRBV5-1 to TRBJ1-1, with a tentative D call TRBD1 (5 bases). Trimming took off 0 bases at V and 11 bases at J, with 11 bases between the two ends. CDR1 is SGHRS, CDR2 YFSETQ, per germline. The CDR3 spans 12 residues. The CDR3 loop reads CASSLGSRDAFF. The CDR3 DNA sequence: TGCGCCAGCAGCTTGGGTAGCAGGGACGCTTTCTTT.

This clonotype was seen a handful of times. The junction differs from germline at one of its ends, possibly a read error. The V call is TRBV4-3, the J call TRBJ2-3; no reliable D call. Germline V lookup: CDR1 LGHNA, CDR2 YSLEER. The CDR3 is 14 amino acids. The CDR3, as DNA: TGCGCCAGCAGTCAAGCACAGAGCACAGATACGCAGTATTTT. Translating gives CASSQAQSTDTQYF.

In its sample, this clonotype was seen many times. The J gene is TRBJ1-1, the V gene TRBV5-1, with D hard to call. Germline-derived CDR1 and CDR2 are SGHRS and YFSETQ. The CDR3 runs to 14 residues. Deletions cut 0 bases from V and 1 base from J, with 7 bases between. The CDR3, as DNA: TGCGCCAGCAGCTTGGTCCCGGGGAACACTGAAGCTTTCTTT. It codes for CASSLVPGNTEAFF.

The genes are TRBV7-9 and TRBJ2-7; D remains ambiguous. This CDR3 is 13 amino acids long. CDR1 is SEHNR and CDR2 is FQNEAQ in the germline V gene (reference sequence). V was shortened by 5 bases and J by 1 base, with 9 bases between the two germline ends. DNA for the CDR3: TGTGCCAGCAGCCCCGCGGATTCCTACGAGCAGTACGTC. Its translation: CASSPADSYEQYV.

This clonotype came up a few times. V usage is TRBV7-2 and J usage is TRBJ2-3; maybe TRBD2 (5 bases). Trimming removed 5 bases from V and 1 base from J, with 10 bases in between. Germline V lookup: CDR1 SGHTA, CDR2 FQGNSA. The CDR3 is 14 amino acids. The CDR3 loop is CASSPRTRTDTQYF. The CDR3 DNA reads as TGTGCCAGCAGCCCCAGGACTCGCACAGATACGCAGTATTTT.

This clonotype has a handful of counts. The rearrangement joins TRBV9 to TRBJ2-5, with D possibly TRBD2 on 7 matching bases. Germline V gene lookup returns CDR1 SGDLS and CDR2 YYNGEE. The V gene lost 0 bases and the J gene lost 3 bases, with 12 bases spanning the gap. This CDR3 has 15 amino acids. CDR3 residues: CASSVAPGGEETQYF. The CDR3 bases are TGTGCCAGCAGCGTAGCTCCGGGGGGCGAAGAGACCCAGTACTTC.

This clonotype was observed at least ten times. The chain is built from TRBV7-8 and TRBJ2-7; D remains ambiguous. V shed 1 base and J shed 7 bases, with 11 bases lying between them. The germline CDR1 and CDR2 sequences are SGHVS and FQNEAQ. This CDR3 has 13 amino acids. The chain's CDR3 is CASSLGVVWEQYF. Written as DNA, the CDR3 is TGTGCCAGCAGCTTAGGTGTTGTTTGGGAGCAGTACTTC.

This clonotype was seen ten or more times. The chain links TRBV6-5 to TRBJ2-3; 9 nucleotides align to TRBD2. J lost 6 bases, V lost 6 bases, and 7 bases had no gene match. This CDR3 contains 14 residues. In germline, CDR1 is MNHEY, CDR2 SVGAGI. CDR3 residues: CASRRAGGLDTQYF. The CDR3 region has the DNA TGTGCCAGCAGGAGGGCGGGGGGGCTGGATACGCAGTATTTT.

This clonotype occurred many times. The rearrangement links TRBV9 to TRBJ2-2, with 10 bases fitting TRBD1. Germline lookup yields CDR1 SGDLS and CDR2 YYNGEE. The CDR3 totals 15 residues. The J segment lost 5 bases and the V segment lost 3 bases, leaving 4 bases of the junction unmatched. The CDR3, as DNA: TGTGCCAGCAGCGACCGGGACAGGGGAACCGGGGAGCTGTTTTTT. Translated, it gives CASSDRDRGTGELFF.

The gene calls are TRBV5-1 and TRBJ1-1; 8 bases fit TRBD1. V lost 0 bases to trimming and J lost 0 bases; unmatched junction nucleotides: 13. In germline, CDR1 is SGHRS, CDR2 YFSETQ. The CDR3 consists of 19 residues. The CDR3 region has the DNA TGCGCCAGCAGCTTGGAAGCCCCAAGATACAGGGGGATGAACACTGAAGCTTTCTTT. Amino acid sequence: CASSLEAPRYRGMNTEAFF.

A few counts support this clonotype. This rearrangement joins TRBV20-1 to TRBJ1-2, with D possibly TRBD1 on 5 matching bases. Between the trimmed V and J ends, which lost 4 bases and 8 bases, there was a span of 11 bases. This CDR3 has 11 amino acids. Germline assignment: CDR1 DFQATT and CDR2 SNEGSKA (reference sequence). In nucleotides, the CDR3 is TGCAGTGCTAAGGGGCTTGGGGGCTACACCTTC. It yields the protein CSAKGLGGYTF.

This clonotype showed up just a few times. V and J are TRBV5-6 and TRBJ1-2; D gene ambiguous. The CDR3 has 12 residues. Trimming took off 3 bases at V and 6 bases at J, with 9 bases between the two ends. The germline V gene encodes CDR1 SGHDT and CDR2 YYEEEE. The CDR3 region has the DNA TGTGCCAGCAGCTACGGGGTCGATGGCTACACCTTC. Amino acids: CASSYGVDGYTF.

This clonotype has just a few counts. The chain links TRBV2 to TRBJ1-3; D gene unclear. Germline V gives CDR1 SNHLY, CDR2 FYNNEI. The germline V and J ends were trimmed by 7 bases and 2 bases, with 15 bases remaining between them. The CDR3 covers 15 residues. CDR3 in DNA: TGTGCCAGCACCTGGATCGGAGGAGCTGGAAACACCATATATTTT. It specifies CASTWIGGAGNTIYF.

In this sample, this clonotype turned up many times. The chain employs TRBV6-5 and TRBJ1-2, with TRBD1 matching over 8 bases. This CDR3 spans 12 amino acids. Germline V lookup: CDR1 MNHEY, CDR2 SVGAGI. V shed 6 bases and J 8 bases; nucleotides not matched to a gene: 5. The CDR3 sequence is CASSDRGRGYTF. CDR3 DNA: TGTGCCAGCAGCGACAGGGGTCGAGGCTACACCTTC.